These 10 T cell receptor beta chains were all obtained from the same sample, sequenced in a study of cytomegalovirus exposure and HLA in healthy donors. PCR amplification relied on 60 Vbeta primers (plus 13 Jbeta primers). Assay used: immunoSEQ multiplex PCR; TCRdb lists only in-frame clones, some missing. The repertoire holds 110,000 to 150,000 clones, with roughly 80% as singletons. Sequenced: PBMCs. These receptors were collected from a man in his forties or fifties in good health and CMV-seropositive.

This CDR3 is CASRAGGSYRTEAFF. DNA of the CDR3: TGTGCCAGCAGAGCAGGGGGCAGTTATCGCACTGAAGCTTTCTTT. The J gene is TRBJ1-1, the V gene TRBV6-5; 8 bases align to TRBD1. Germline CDR1 MNHEY, CDR2 SVGAGI. V shed 6 bases, J shed 4 bases, and the junction held 10 bases outside the gene matches. This CDR3 region has 15 residues.

This chain connects TRBV7-2 to TRBJ1-1; D is unclear. The CDR3 is made up of 16 amino acids. The germline V and J ends were trimmed by 8 bases and 1 base, with 20 bases remaining between them. Germline V gives CDR1 SGHTA, CDR2 FQGNSA. CDR3 coding DNA: TGTGCCAGCCTAGATCCGGCTGGGTCGGGGAACACTGAAGCTTTCTTT. Amino acids: CASLDPAGSGNTEAFF.

The chain joins TRBV7-2 to TRBJ2-3, with D possibly TRBD2 on 7 matching bases. Germline-derived CDR1 and CDR2 are SGHTA and FQGNSA. V was cut by 1 base and J by 4 bases, with 18 bases left in between. The CDR3 is 17 residues long. For the CDR3, the DNA is TGTGCCAGCAGCTTAGGGAGGGGAGGGGGGGCCGCAGATACGCAGTATTTT. It yields the protein CASSLGRGGGAADTQYF.

About this clone: A junction boundary mismatches the germline segment, possibly from a read error. The chain is built from TRBV7-8 and TRBJ1-2, with D hard to call. Germline V gene sequence: CDR1 SGHVS, CDR2 FQNEAQ. This CDR3 has 10 amino acids. CDR3 coding DNA: TGTGCCAGCAGTCCGGAGGGCTTAAGCTTC. Translating gives CASSPEGLSF.

The rearrangement uses TRBV30 and TRBJ2-5, with 9 nucleotides matching TRBD1. Gene TRBJ2-7 matches the end of the DNA better, so the J call may be wrong. In germline, CDR1 is GTSNPN, CDR2 SVGIG (reference sequence). The CDR3 runs 14 residues. The CDR3 DNA reads as TGTGCCTGGAGTGCCCGGACAGGGGCCTACGAGCAGTACTTC. Protein: CAWSARTGAYEQYF.

The CDR3 region has the DNA TGTGCCAGCAGCGTACTTGGGCAGGGAGAGACCCAGTACTTC. Protein: CASSVLGQGETQYF. The chain joins TRBV9 to TRBJ2-5; TRBD1 might be the D (5 bases). Germline assignment: CDR1 SGDLS and CDR2 YYNGEE. Trimming left V 1 base short and J 4 bases short, with 11 bases between. CDR3 length equals 14 residues.

V gene TRBV6-5 combines with J gene TRBJ2-2; tentatively, D is TRBD2 (5 bases). CDR3 length: 15 residues. Per the germline V gene, CDR1 is MNHEY and CDR2 is SVGAGI. Trimming pared 0 bases from V and 5 bases from J, leaving 10 bases between. CDR3 nucleotides: TGTGCCAGCAGTTACTCGACCGGGATAACCGGGGAGCTGTTTTTT. This translates into CASSYSTGITGELFF.

The chain uses TRBV10-3 and TRBJ2-1, with D perhaps TRBD2 (5 bases). The CDR3 is made up of 16 amino acids. The V and J ends lost 2 bases and 6 bases respectively, with 17 bases between them. CDR1 is ENHRY, CDR2 SYGVKD, per germline. The CDR3 reads CAISEGSVVGGNEQFF. CDR3 nucleotide sequence: TGTGCCATCAGTGAGGGTAGCGTCGTAGGCGGCAATGAGCAGTTCTTC.

This rearrangement joins TRBV5-6 to TRBJ2-2; 13 bases are a match to TRBD2. CDR1 is SGHDT, CDR2 YYEEEE, per germline. V shed 3 bases and J 7 bases; nucleotides not matched to a gene: 6. The CDR3 is 16 amino acids. CDR3 loop: CASSSLAGGLIGELFF. CDR3 coding DNA: TGTGCCAGCAGCTCACTAGCGGGGGGGCTGATCGGGGAGCTGTTTTTT.

V is TRBV12-5 and J is TRBJ1-1; D not certain. The CDR3 runs 12 residues. The V end was cut by 11 bases, the J end by 4 bases, with 14 bases between. Per the germline V gene, CDR1 is LGHNT and CDR2 is FRNRAP. The CDR3 coding sequence is TGTGCTTCCGGGCGGGAGGGCACTGAAGCTTTCTTT. It is translated as CASGREGTEAFF.